The 28 T cell receptor beta chains below all came from one sample that was sequenced in a study of Tregs in tolerant kidney transplant recipients. Method: immunoSEQ multiplex PCR; TCRdb's copy keeps in-frame clones and lacks some. This repertoire includes around 48,000 clones. Sequenced material: CD4+ T cells from blood, taken before the transplant. The receptors shown here come from a human donor who received a combined kidney and bone marrow transplant.

Concerning this clone itself: The read stops 3 residues short of the end of the CDR3; the missing end is completed from the germline J gene. J is TRBJ2-3 and V is TRBV10-3; 13 bases fit TRBD2. The germline CDR1 and CDR2 sequences are ENHRY and SYGVKD. This CDR3 region has 16 residues. With 4 bases clipped from V and 0 bases from J, the junction kept 1 base outside the gene matches. Partial CDR3 DNA: TGTGCCATCAGTGGGGGACTAGCGGGGAGCACAGATACG. It translates to CAISGGLAGSTDT. The complete CDR3 protein is CAISGGLAGSTDTQYF.

Regarding this clone: Coverage ceases 3 residues before the CDR3 finishes, and the germline J gene fills in the end. The genes are TRBV5-1 and TRBJ1-1; no reliable D call. Germline CDR1 and CDR2: SGHRS and YFSETQ. Trimming left V 1 base short and J 0 bases short, with 10 bases between. The CDR3 covers 15 residues. The sequenced part of the CDR3 DNA is TGCGCCAGCAGCTTGAGAGGCGGTATGAACACTGAA. Amino acids: CASSLRGGMNTE. The whole CDR3 protein reads CASSLRGGMNTEAFF.

Note on this clone: The read finishes 3 residues shy of the CDR3 end, and the germline J gene is used to complete it. The J gene is TRBJ1-5, the V gene TRBV5-6; 9 nucleotides agree with TRBD1. The CDR3 has 15 amino acids. J lost 4 bases, V lost 3 bases, and 5 bases had no gene match. Germline V lookup: CDR1 SGHDT, CDR2 YYEEEE. CDR3 DNA (partial): TGTGCCAGCAGCTCCCTACAGGGGGCGAATCAGCCC. Its translation is CASSSLQGANQP. The complete CDR3 sequence is CASSSLQGANQPQHF.

For this clone: The CDR3 goes on 3 residues after the read ends, and that part is filled in from the germline J gene. The gene calls are TRBV20-1 and TRBJ2-5; 11 positions agree with TRBD1. Germline loops: CDR1 DFQATT, CDR2 SNEGSKA (reference sequence). V was clipped by 3 bases and J by 5 bases; unmatched bases: 8. The CDR3 has 15 residues. CDR3 protein: CSASSGTGGGETQYF. CDR3 bases read: TGCAGTGCTAGCTCTGGGACAGGGGGAGGGGAGACC.

To note about this clone: The DNA ends 3 residues before the CDR3 does, and the rest of the CDR3 is filled in from the germline J gene. The chain is built from TRBV20-1 and TRBJ2-1; TRBD2 aligns across 13 bases. J lost 8 bases, V lost 5 bases, and 12 bases had no gene match. CDR1 is DFQATT, CDR2 SNEGSKA, per germline (reference sequence). This CDR3 has 16 amino acids. This chain's CDR3 is CSAPGLAGIGVDEQFF. The CDR3 bases that were read are TGCAGTGCTCCGGGACTAGCGGGAATTGGTGTAGATGAG.

To note about this clone: The observed sequence ends 3 residues before the CDR3 terminus, with the missing tail filled in from the germline J gene. The chain joins TRBV5-1 to TRBJ2-1; possible D gene TRBD1, 6 bases. Germline assignment: CDR1 SGHRS and CDR2 YFSETQ. V was pared by 2 bases and J by 8 bases, with 14 bases between. This CDR3 is built from 14 residues. The part of the CDR3 DNA that was read is TGCGCCAGCAGCTTCACACAGGGCTTAGATGAG. Amino acid sequence: CASSFTQGLDE. The whole CDR3 region reads CASSFTQGLDEQFF.

This chain's CDR3 is CASSLVGKSYEQYF. CDR3 DNA (partial): TGTGCCAGCAGCTTAGTGGGCAAGTCCTACGAG. The rearrangement links TRBV7-2 to TRBJ2-7; D call uncertain. The sequence runs out 3 residues before the end of the CDR3; the remainder is reconstructed from the germline J gene. The CDR3 is 14 amino acids. Trimming pared 1 base from V and 1 base from J, leaving 8 bases between. Looked up from germline, CDR1 is SGHTA and CDR2 is FQGNSA.

Concerning this clone: The CDR3 end lies 3 residues beyond the end of the read and is filled in from the germline J gene. J is TRBJ2-1 and V is TRBV19, with 9 bases matching TRBD2. V was clipped by 1 base and J by 7 bases; unmatched bases: 8. Germline loops: CDR1 LNHDA, CDR2 SQIVND (reference sequence). The CDR3 runs 16 residues. This chain's CDR3 is CASSIGWPSGINEQFF. The CDR3 DNA, read in part, is TGTGCCAGTAGTATAGGGTGGCCTAGCGGGATTAATGAG.

As for this clone: The CDR3 is cut off 3 residues early in the read; its end comes from the germline J gene. V usage is TRBV7-3 and J usage is TRBJ2-3, with TRBD2 matching 7 bases. Germline V gene data show CDR1 as SGHTA and CDR2 as FQGTGA. The CDR3 consists of 19 residues. The V gene end was trimmed by 1 base and the J gene end by 2 bases; junction bases not matched to a gene: 15. CDR3 sequence reads: CASSLRRTSLAGDTDTQYF. The sequenced part of the CDR3 DNA is TGTGCCAGCAGCTTAAGAAGGACTTCCCTGGCGGGAGACACAGATACG.

This CDR3 is CASSGQGGLYAFF. The sequenced CDR3 bases are TGTGCCAGCAGTGGGCAGGGGGGATTGTAC. J is TRBJ1-1 and V is TRBV2; 7 bases map to TRBD1. Read coverage stops 3 residues before the CDR3 terminus; the germline J gene supplies the remainder. This CDR3 has 13 amino acids. Germline V CDR1 and CDR2: SNHLY, FYNNEI.

This clone ranks as medium-sized (0.01 to 0.1%) in terms of frequency. Read sequence stops 3 residues before the CDR3 end, and the germline J gene provides the missing end. The genes are TRBV30 and TRBJ1-1, with a possible D match to TRBD1 (5 bases). The CDR3 length is 12 residues. Per germline, CDR1 GTSNPN and CDR2 SVGIG (reference sequence). Here the CDR3 reads CAWSVSGVEAFF. Partial CDR3 DNA: TGTGCCTGGAGTGTATCGGGGGTGGAG.

In regard to this clone: Sequencing ends 3 residues short of the CDR3 end; the germline J gene provides the rest. V is TRBV20-1 and J is TRBJ1-6; possible D gene TRBD1, 5 bases. V gave up 0 bases and J gave up 3 bases, with 9 bases separating them. The CDR3 contains 15 residues. Germline CDR1 and CDR2: DFQATT and SNEGSKA (reference sequence). CDR3 region: CSARDVQGYNSPLHF. The sequenced CDR3 bases are TGCAGTGCTAGAGATGTCCAGGGCTATAATTCACCC.

Concerning this clone itself: The read finishes 3 residues shy of the CDR3 end, and the germline J gene is used to complete it. The chain has TRBV18 and TRBJ2-3; 7 bases map to TRBD1. This CDR3 spans 15 amino acids. V trimming: 5 bases; J trimming: 6 bases; junction bases outside the gene matches: 11. The germline CDR1 and CDR2 sequences are KGHSH and LQKENI. The covered CDR3 bases are TGTGCCAGCTCATCACTACAGGGGACCTACGATACG. Amino acid sequence: CASSSLQGTYDT. The entire CDR3 is CASSSLQGTYDTQYF.

On this clone itself: Coverage ceases 3 residues before the CDR3 finishes, and the germline J gene fills in the end. The chain is built from TRBV7-2 and TRBJ1-5; D perhaps matches TRBD1 (6 bases). Germline CDR1 SGHTA, CDR2 FQGNSA. Trimming pared 5 bases from V and 4 bases from J, leaving 9 bases between. The CDR3 has 13 residues. The part of the CDR3 DNA that was read is TGTGCCAGCAGCGCGCAGGGGAATCAGCCC. Translated, it gives CASSAQGNQP. The complete CDR3 protein is CASSAQGNQPQHF.

Worth noting for this clone: Read sequence stops 3 residues before the CDR3 end, and the germline J gene provides the missing end. V gene TRBV7-2 combines with J gene TRBJ2-5, with D uncertain. Germline CDR1 SGHTA, CDR2 FQGNSA. This CDR3 is 14 amino acids long. Trimming took off 4 bases at V and 1 base at J, with 10 bases between the two ends. CDR3 DNA (partial): TGTGCCAGCAGCTCGCGGTTGACCCAAGAGACC. Its protein product is CASSSRLTQET. The full-length CDR3 reads as CASSSRLTQETQYF.

Regarding this clone: The read stops 3 residues short of the end of the CDR3; the missing end is completed from the germline J gene. The chain links TRBV30 to TRBJ2-1; D possibly corresponds to TRBD2 (7 bases). Germline-derived CDR1 and CDR2 are GTSNPN and SVGIG (reference sequence). The length of the CDR3 is 15 residues. V was shortened by 1 base and J by 4 bases, with 14 bases between the two germline ends. CDR3: CAWSGGGAGYNEQFF. The CDR3 DNA, read in part, is TGTGCCTGGAGTGGTGGGGGGGCAGGGTACAATGAG.

With respect to this clone: The read ends 3 residues shy of where the CDR3 ends; the end is completed using the germline J gene. The chain couples TRBV7-8 to TRBJ2-3, with 10 bases that match TRBD1. Germline CDR1 is SGHVS and CDR2 is FQNEAQ. The CDR3 covers 17 residues. Unmatched junction bases numbered 12, after V lost 4 bases and J lost 5 bases. The CDR3 loop is CASSSGWTGGLGDTQYF. The sequenced part of the CDR3 DNA is TGTGCCAGCAGCTCAGGCTGGACAGGGGGTTTAGGAGATACG. The entire variable domain, with the rest obtained from reference TRBV7-8 and TRBJ2-3, is as follows: GAGVSQSPRYKVAKRGQDVALRCDPISGHVSLFWYQQALGQGPEFLTYFQNEAQLDKSGLPSDRFFAERPEGSVSTLKIQRTQQEDSAVYLCASSSGWTGGLGDTQYFGPGTRLTVL.

In the case of this clone: The DNA ends 3 residues before the CDR3 does, and the rest of the CDR3 is filled in from the germline J gene. V usage is TRBV20-1 and J usage is TRBJ2-3; TRBD2 is a possible D gene (6 bases). There are 13 residues in the CDR3. Germline V gene data show CDR1 as DFQATT and CDR2 as SNEGSKA (reference sequence). The CDR3: CSARDLTSSTQYF. The CDR3 bases that were read are TGCAGTGCTAGAGATCTAACTAGCTCAACG.

Regarding this clone: Read coverage stops 3 residues before the CDR3 terminus; the germline J gene supplies the remainder. The rearrangement links TRBV5-6 to TRBJ1-4; TRBD1 matches at 7 bases. The V gene's germline CDR1 is SGHDT and CDR2 YYEEEE. The CDR3 spans 15 residues. J lost 8 bases, V lost 4 bases, and 11 bases had no gene match. The CDR3 sequence is CASSPRTGSQEKLFF. Incomplete CDR3 DNA: TGTGCCAGCAGCCCAAGGACAGGAAGCCAGGAAAAA.

As regards this clone: Read sequence stops 3 residues before the CDR3 end, and the germline J gene provides the missing end. The sample holds other DNA sequences that translate to the same CDR3. The V and J genes are TRBV19 and TRBJ2-7; D possibly corresponds to TRBD1 (6 bases). V was pared by 5 bases and J by 2 bases, with 16 bases between. There are 15 residues in the CDR3. CDR1 is LNHDA, CDR2 SQIVND, per germline (reference sequence). The CDR3 loop is CASSVDRDIAYEQYF. The sequenced part of the CDR3 DNA is TGTGCCAGTAGTGTCGACCGGGACATTGCCTACGAG.

As concerns this clone: The CDR3 is cut off 3 residues early in the read; its end comes from the germline J gene. The V and J genes are TRBV7-9 and TRBJ2-5, with D unclear. Germline assignment: CDR1 SEHNR and CDR2 FQNEAQ (reference sequence). Trimming took off 5 bases at V and 1 base at J, with 8 bases between the two ends. CDR3 length equals 13 residues. CDR3 residues: CASSLDTQETQYF. The covered CDR3 bases are TGTGCCAGCAGCCTCGACACCCAAGAGACC.

In the case of this clone: The CDR3 goes on 3 residues after the read ends, and that part is filled in from the germline J gene. The chain employs TRBV7-2 and TRBJ1-5; unclear D gene. With 5 bases removed from V and 6 bases from J, the gap between germline ends came to 14 bases. Germline V CDR1 and CDR2: SGHTA, FQGNSA. The CDR3 spans 14 residues. CDR3 bases read: TGTGCCAGCAGCCCAGCGGGGAGGGCTCAGCCC. It translates to CASSPAGRAQP. In full, the CDR3 reads CASSPAGRAQPQHF.

This CDR3 reads CATKKDRGEEKLFF. The DNA read from the CDR3 is TGTGCCACCAAAAAGGACAGGGGGGAAGAAAAA. This chain uses TRBV2 with TRBJ1-4; 10 nucleotides line up with TRBD1. The read comes to an end 3 residues before the CDR3 does, leaving the germline J gene to fill in the end. J lost 8 bases, V lost 10 bases, and 10 bases had no gene match. The germline CDR1 and CDR2 sequences are SNHLY and FYNNEI. The CDR3 spans 14 residues.

In regard to this clone: Coverage ceases 3 residues before the CDR3 finishes, and the germline J gene fills in the end. The chain combines TRBV19 with TRBJ2-2; TRBD2 aligns across 7 bases. The germline V gene encodes CDR1 LNHDA and CDR2 SQIVND (reference sequence). V gave up 6 bases and J gave up 1 base; unmatched junction bases: 5. The CDR3 spans 15 residues. The CDR3 loop reads CASSELAMNTGELFF. The sequenced part of the CDR3 DNA is TGTGCCAGTAGCGAACTAGCGATGAACACCGGGGAG.

A note on this clone: The CDR3 end is not reached by the read, which stops 3 residues before it; the germline J gene fills it in. The chain joins TRBV7-6 to TRBJ1-1; no clear D gene. The CDR3 runs to 16 residues. Trimming took 1 base from V and 4 from J, leaving 16 bases between them. Germline-derived CDR1 and CDR2 are SGHVS and FNYEAQ. The sequenced part of the CDR3 DNA is TGTGCCAGCAGCTTAGATCTCCAGGCGAGCTTCACTGAA. The encoded protein is CASSLDLQASFTE. The full-length CDR3 reads as CASSLDLQASFTEAFF.

In regard to this clone: With the read ending 3 residues before the CDR3 end, the germline J gene is used to fill in that end. The chain uses TRBV19 and TRBJ2-1; tentative D call: TRBD1 (7 bases). The V end was cut by 0 bases, the J end by 6 bases, with 9 bases between. The CDR3 extends over 14 amino acids. Germline CDR1 and CDR2: LNHDA and SQIVND (reference sequence). Partial CDR3 DNA: TGTGCCAGTAGTATAGACAGGGGGGCCAATGAG. This codes for CASSIDRGANE. The whole CDR3 is CASSIDRGANEQFF.

About this clone itself: Coverage ceases 3 residues before the CDR3 finishes, and the germline J gene fills in the end. The rearrangement uses TRBV20-1 and TRBJ2-5; possible D gene TRBD2, 7 bases. The CDR3 is made up of 15 amino acids. From germline, CDR1 is DFQATT and CDR2 SNEGSKA (reference sequence). Trimming took off 6 bases at V and 5 bases at J, with 22 bases between the two ends. The CDR3 loop reads CSAASSGGRSETQYF. CDR3 bases read: TGCAGTGCAGCCTCATCCGGGGGGCGCTCGGAGACC.

The CDR3 bases that were read are TGTGCCAGCAGCCCCCGACTAGCCCGCACAGATACG. Amino acid sequence: CASSPRLARTDT. The CDR3 in its entirety is CASSPRLARTDTQYF. The chain carries TRBV13 and TRBJ2-3; the match to TRBD2 covers 7 bases. The read ends 3 residues early relative to the CDR3; the germline J gene fills the gap. Germline CDR1 PRHDT, CDR2 FYEKMQ (reference sequence). V lost 5 bases to trimming and J lost 1 base; unmatched junction nucleotides: 6. CDR3 length equals 15 residues. Full variable domain (remainder filled in from reference TRBV13 and TRBJ2-3): AAGVIQSPRHLIKEKRETATLKCYPIPRHDTVYWYQQGPGQDPQFLISFYEKMQSDKGSIPDRFSAQQFSDYHSELNMSSLELGDSALYFCASSPRLARTDTQYFGPGTRLTVL.